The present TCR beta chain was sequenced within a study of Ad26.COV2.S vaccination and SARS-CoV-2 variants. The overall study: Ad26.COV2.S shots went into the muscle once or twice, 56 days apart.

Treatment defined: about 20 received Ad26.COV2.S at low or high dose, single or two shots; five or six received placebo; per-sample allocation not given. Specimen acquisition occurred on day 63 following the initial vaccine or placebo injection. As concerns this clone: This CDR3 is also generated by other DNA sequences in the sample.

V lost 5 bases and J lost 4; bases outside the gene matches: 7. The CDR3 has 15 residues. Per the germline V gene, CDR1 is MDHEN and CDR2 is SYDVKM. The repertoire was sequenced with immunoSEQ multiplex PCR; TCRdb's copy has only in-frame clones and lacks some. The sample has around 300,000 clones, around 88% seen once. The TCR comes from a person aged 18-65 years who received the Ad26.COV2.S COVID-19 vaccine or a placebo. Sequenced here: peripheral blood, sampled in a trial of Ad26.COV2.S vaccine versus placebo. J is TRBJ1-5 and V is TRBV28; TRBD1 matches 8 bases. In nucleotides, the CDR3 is TGTGCCAGCAGTCTCCAGGGGGCGAGGAATCAGCCCCAGCATTTT. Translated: CASSLQGARNQPQHF.